What follows are 7 T cell receptor beta chains derived from one specimen sequenced in a study of response to subunit inactivated influenza vaccine. In TCRdb, the RT-PCR reads were re-called with MiXCR into one record per CDR3 protein. Found here are 170,000 or so distinct CDR3 sequences, approximately 12% of them singletons; the top ten hold around 40%. The sequenced sample was CD8+ T cells sorted from PBMCs, obtained 23 months after vaccination. These receptors were taken from a man between 50 and 69 years old who received an inactivated influenza vaccine.

The V gene is TRBV20-1, the J gene TRBJ2-5, with D possibly TRBD2 on 6 matching bases. V was clipped by 4 bases and J by 4 bases, with 16 bases between them. Germline CDR1 is DFQATT and CDR2 is SNEGSKA (reference sequence). The CDR3 consists of 14 residues. CDR3 DNA sequence: TGCAGTGCTATTTCTCCGAGGGGAGGAGAGACCCAGTACTTC. Protein sequence: CSAISPRGGETQYF.

This clonotype was counted between two and nine times. The rearrangement links TRBV7-2 to TRBJ2-2, with 9 bases aligning to TRBD1. After removal of 3 bases from V and 7 bases from J, the junction contained 3 bases not matched to a gene. Germline values: CDR1 SGHTA, CDR2 FQGNSA. CDR3 size: 14 residues. The CDR3 is CASSLAGQGGELFF. CDR3 bases: TGTGCCAGCAGCTTGGCGGGACAGGGCGGGGAGCTGTTTTTT.

This clonotype was seen more than once but under ten times. The rearrangement uses TRBV7-9 and TRBJ2-3; no definite D call. The CDR3 is 15 residues long. Trimming took off 3 bases at V and 1 base at J, with 11 bases between the two ends. Per germline, CDR1 SEHNR and CDR2 FQNEAQ (reference sequence). The CDR3 is CASSLSVPRTDTQYF. Written as DNA, the CDR3 is TGTGCCAGCAGCTTGAGTGTGCCCCGCACAGATACGCAGTATTTT.

The chain employs TRBV3-1 and TRBJ2-5; the match to TRBD2 covers 7 bases. After removal of 0 bases from V and 5 bases from J, the junction contained 3 bases not matched to a gene. This CDR3 has 14 amino acids. CDR1 and CDR2 (germline): LGHDT, YNNKEL (reference sequence). In DNA form, the CDR3 reads TGTGCCAGCAGCCAAGATCCTAGCGGCGAGACCCAGTACTTC. It translates to CASSQDPSGETQYF.

This chain links TRBV12-3 or TRBV12-4 with TRBJ2-5; 7 nucleotides line up with TRBD2. Unmatched junction bases numbered 7, after V lost 5 bases and J lost 4 bases. The CDR3 covers 14 residues. The CDR3 region has the DNA TGTGCCAGCAGTGGGGGGAGGGTCCGAGAGACCCAGTACTTC. Its translation: CASSGGRVRETQYF.

There are a few counts of this clonotype. The gene calls are TRBV20-1 and TRBJ2-1; the match to TRBD2 covers 8 bases. The CDR3 is 12 residues long. With V trimmed by 1 base and J by 10 bases, 3 bases remained unmatched. The V gene's germline CDR1 is DFQATT and CDR2 SNEGSKA (reference sequence). The CDR3, as DNA: TGCAGTGCTAGAGTCATAGCGGGAGAGCAGTTCTTC. Its translation is CSARVIAGEQFF.

This clonotype was detected a few times. This chain uses TRBV4-2 with TRBJ2-2, with D possibly being TRBD1 (6 bases). The CDR3 sequence is 17 residues long. V was clipped by 0 bases and J by 2 bases, with 13 bases between them. Germline values: CDR1 LGHNA, CDR2 YNFKEQ. The CDR3 DNA is TGTGCCAGCAGCCAAGATCTGGGGGCTATTAACACCGGGGAGCTGTTTTTT. Its protein product is CASSQDLGAINTGELFF.